This entry lists 2 T cell receptor beta chains sequenced from one sample in a study of beta chain features in type 1 diabetes. All of the isolated RNA was reverse transcribed, so expressed TCRB transcripts were sequenced. Profiling relied on immunoSEQ multiplex PCR, and the TCRdb table lists in-frame clones only, not all of them. The data show some 900,000 clones, 17% seen once. The specimen sequenced was naive CD4+ T cells from blood. Receptor source: a woman under 30 in good health.

The V call is TRBV14, the J call TRBJ2-5, with TRBD1 matching 7 bases. The CDR3 loop spans 15 amino acids. Per germline, CDR1 SGHDN and CDR2 FVKESK. Germline trimming cut 1 base from V and 2 bases from J; bases unmatched to any gene: 4. Here the CDR3 DNA reads TGTGCCAGCAGCCAAGGGGACAGAAGACAAGAGACCCAGTACTTC. Translation gives CASSQGDRRQETQYF.

The sample holds a few counts of this clone. This chain connects TRBV2 to TRBJ2-5, with 11 nucleotides matching TRBD1. The CDR3 length is 15 residues. The V gene end was trimmed by 7 bases and the J gene end by 4 bases; junction bases not matched to a gene: 8. Germline loops: CDR1 SNHLY, CDR2 FYNNEI. CDR3 region: CASNRDRGSRETQYF. The CDR3 region has the DNA TGTGCCAGCAATCGGGACAGGGGGAGCCGAGAGACCCAGTACTTC. Filled out from reference TRBV2 and TRBJ2-5, the complete variable domain reads EPEVTQTPSHQVTQMGQEVILRCVPISNHLYFYWYRQILGQKVEFLVSFYNNEISEKSEIFDDQFSVERPDGSNFTLKIRSTKLEDSAMYFCASNRDRGSRETQYFGPGTRLLVL.